The sample holds one count of the clone carrying this TCR beta chain. Living in about two dozen US areas, the participants were between roughly 18 and 90 years of age. Each participant's cohort was designated according to participant-reported clinical history. This sample was taken from a study of blood T cell repertoires in COVID-19. Original handling: Reference gene primer amplification gave estimated nucleated cell counts. Data came from immunoSEQ multiplex PCR; TCRdb stores just in-frame clones and leaves some out. V and J calls and clone size are given by that table; D and trimming were obtained from the DNA. This sample has fewer than 300,000 clones; around 88% occur once, and the top ten carry approximately 9%. Germline V CDR1 and CDR2: MNHNY, SVGAGI (reference sequence). V was cut by 0 bases and J by 5 bases, with 16 bases left in between. The CDR3 is made up of 16 amino acids.

Sequenced material: PBMCs or T cells enriched from blood (not recorded which). The V gene is TRBV6-6, the J gene TRBJ1-2, with unresolved D. The TCR was taken from a man aged 40-55 years who had recovered from COVID-19. The CDR3 is CASSYSSDGAVYGYTF. CDR3 sequence (DNA): TGTGCCAGCAGTTACTCGTCCGACGGTGCGGTGTATGGCTACACCTTC.